This TCR beta chain is from a study of blood T cell repertoires in COVID-19. Study background: Nucleic acid was either cDNA or gDNA, and it came from T cells, B-cell-depleted T cells, or PBMCs.

J was trimmed by 16 bases and V by 6 bases; bases with no gene match: 9. There are 13 residues in the CDR3. TCRdb keeps only in-frame clones here, not all; method: immunoSEQ multiplex PCR. Found here are 150,000 to 250,000 clones, roughly 87% of them singletons; the top ten hold 2% to 2.5%. This chain links TRBV12-3 or TRBV12-4 with TRBJ2-1; TRBD2 matches 13 bases. This sequence originates from a woman under 40 who had recovered from COVID-19. Sequencing used PBMCs or T cells enriched from blood (not recorded which). The DNA of the CDR3 is TGTGCCAGCAGCCGGACTAGCGGGAGACGAACATTCTTC. This codes for CASSRTSGRRTFF.